This T cell receptor (beta chain) was recovered during a study of T cells in Graves' hyperthyroidism and ophthalmopathy. Study results and caveats: Expanded thyroid clonotypes (above 0.001) were mostly also found in blood.

CDR3 length: 11 residues. V gave up 2 bases and J gave up 10 bases, with 8 bases separating them. CDR1 is MNHEY, CDR2 SVGAGI, per germline. Concerning this clonotype itself: Its antigen remains unidentified.

Stable Graves' hyperthyroidism meant no ophthalmopathy progression within 18 months. Exclusion followed for patients with uncontrolled infection, other autoimmune disease, pregnancy or lactation. RNA transcripts yielded amplified TCR beta CDR3 regions. The HTBI set primed first-round TCR CDR3 RT-PCR. TCRdb re-called the multiplex PCR reads with MiXCR, one entry per CDR3 protein. The table includes 650,000 to 750,000 distinct CDR3 sequences, about 14% detected once. What was sequenced was blood. V and J are TRBV6-5 and TRBJ2-5; maybe TRBD1 (6 bases). This TCR derives from a woman under 30 with Graves' hyperthyroidism. DNA of the CDR3: TGTGCCAGCAGTTACGGGGACATCCAGTACTTC. The encoded protein is CASSYGDIQYF.